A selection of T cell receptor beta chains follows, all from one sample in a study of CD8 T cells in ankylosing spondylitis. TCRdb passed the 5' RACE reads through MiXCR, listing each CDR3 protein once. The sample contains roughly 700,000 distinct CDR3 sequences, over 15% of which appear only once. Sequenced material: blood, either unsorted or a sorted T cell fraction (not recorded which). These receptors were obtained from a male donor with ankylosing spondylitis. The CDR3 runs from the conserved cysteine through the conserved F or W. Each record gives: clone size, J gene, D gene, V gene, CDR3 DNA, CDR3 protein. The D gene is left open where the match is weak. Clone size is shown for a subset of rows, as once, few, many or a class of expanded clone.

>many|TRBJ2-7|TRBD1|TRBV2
TGTGCCAGGGGGGACAGGAGACCCTACGAGCAGTACTTC
CARGDRRPYEQYF
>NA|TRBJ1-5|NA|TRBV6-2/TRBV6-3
TGTGCCAGCAGTTACGTGGCAGGGAATCAGCCCCAGCATTTT
CASSYVAGNQPQHF
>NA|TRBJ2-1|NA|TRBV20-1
TGCAGTGCTAGCGGGACCCTTTACAATGAGCAGTTCTTC
CSASGTLYNEQFF
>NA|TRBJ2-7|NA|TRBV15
TGTGCCACCAGCAGAGAGGTGGGAACCTACGAGCAGTACTTC
CATSREVGTYEQYF
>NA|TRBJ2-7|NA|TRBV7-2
TGTGCCAGCAGCTTATTTCTTTTTAACTACGAGCAGTACTTC
CASSLFLFNYEQYF
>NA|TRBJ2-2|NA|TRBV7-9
TGTGCCAGCAGCCTGGGACACGGTAACACCGGGGAGCTGTTTTTT
CASSLGHGNTGELFF
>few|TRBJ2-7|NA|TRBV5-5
TGTGCCAGCAGCTTTGACCTCTCCTACGAGCAGTACTTC
CASSFDLSYEQYF
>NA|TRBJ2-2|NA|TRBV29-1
TGCAGCGTCCCTATAGGAGGCGGGGAGCTGTTTTTT
CSVPIGGGELFF
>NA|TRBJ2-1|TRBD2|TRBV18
TGTGCCAGCTCACTGGGACTAGCGGGAGCGGTTGAGCAGTTCTTC
CASSLGLAGAVEQFF
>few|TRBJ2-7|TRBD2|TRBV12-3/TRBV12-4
TGTGCCAGCAGTCCCCGGGGTAGCGGGGGGTCCTACGAGCAGTACTTC
CASSPRGSGGSYEQYF
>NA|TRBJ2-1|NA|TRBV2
TGTGCCAGCGCACCTGGGGTCCCAAGCTCCTACAATGAGCAGTTCTTC
CASAPGVPSSYNEQFF
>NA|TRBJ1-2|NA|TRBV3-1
TGTGCCAGCAGCCAGGGGACGGACTATGGCTACACCTTC
CASSQGTDYGYTF
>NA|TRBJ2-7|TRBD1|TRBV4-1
TGCGCCAGCAGCCAGACAGAGACAGGGGGAAGCTCCTACGAGCAGTACTTC
CASSQTETGGSSYEQYF
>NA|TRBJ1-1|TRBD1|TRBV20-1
TGCAGTGCTAGAGATGAGAGTTTTACAGGGGACACTGAAGCTTTCTTT
CSARDESFTGDTEAFF
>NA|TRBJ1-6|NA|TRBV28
TGTGCCAGCAGTCCGCCCGGGACGCCTAATTCACCCCTCCACTTT
CASSPPGTPNSPLHF
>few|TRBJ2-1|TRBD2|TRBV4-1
TGCGCCAGCAGCCAAGATTTTTCGGCGGGGGGGCGTTACAATGAGCAGTTCTTC
CASSQDFSAGGRYNEQFF
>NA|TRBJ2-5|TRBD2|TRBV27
TGTGCCAGCAGTTCCCGCCCGGGAGGGGAGACCCAGTACTTC
CASSSRPGGETQYF
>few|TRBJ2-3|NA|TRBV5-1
TGCGCCAGCAGCTTGGAGTCAGATACGCAGTATTTT
CASSLESDTQYF
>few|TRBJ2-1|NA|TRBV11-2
TGTGCCAGCAAGCTAGGGCTGACTTACTACAATGAGCAGTTCTTC
CASKLGLTYYNEQFF
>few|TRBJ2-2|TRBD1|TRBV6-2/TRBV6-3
TGTGCCAGCACCGGGACAGGGGGCTTGGGCACCGGGGAGCTGTTTTTT
CASTGTGGLGTGELFF
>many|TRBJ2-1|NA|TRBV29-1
TGCAGCGTTGAGTTAGCAGGTACCTCCTACAATGAGCAGTTCTTC
CSVELAGTSYNEQFF
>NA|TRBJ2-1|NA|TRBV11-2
TGTGCCAGCAGCTTAGGAGCAACCAGGGACAATGAGCAGTTCTTC
CASSLGATRDNEQFF
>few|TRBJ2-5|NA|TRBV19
TGTGCCAGTAGTATGTTTCGGGAGGAGACCCAGTACTTC
CASSMFREETQYF
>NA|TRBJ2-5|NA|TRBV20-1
TGCAGTGCTACCGGGACAAGGGGAGAAGAGACCCAGTACTTC
CSATGTRGEETQYF
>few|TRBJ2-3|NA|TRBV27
TGTGCCAGCAGTCCGTCGCTAGCGACCGTCACAGATACGCAGTATTTT
CASSPSLATVTDTQYF
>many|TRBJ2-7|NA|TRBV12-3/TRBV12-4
TGTGCCAGCAGTTTAGGACTCTATGGGCAGTACTTC
CASSLGLYGQYF
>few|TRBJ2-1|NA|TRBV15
TGTGCCACCAGCACGGGCGGAAGCTCCTACAATGAGCAGTTCTTC
CATSTGGSSYNEQFF
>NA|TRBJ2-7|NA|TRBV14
TGTGCCAGCAGCCAAGATCTTACAGGCCACGAGCAGTACTTC
CASSQDLTGHEQYF
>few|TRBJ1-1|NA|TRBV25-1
TGTGCCAGCAGTGCTCACAGGGAGGTGGGCACTGAAGCTTTCTTT
CASSAHREVGTEAFF
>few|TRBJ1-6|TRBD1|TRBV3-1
TGTGCCAGCAGCCCCGTACAGGGGGGAAATTCACCCCTCCACTTT
CASSPVQGGNSPLHF
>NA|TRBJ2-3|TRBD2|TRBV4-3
TGCGCCAGCAGCCGGGGGGGGAGTGGTAGCACAGATACGCAGTATTTT
CASSRGGSGSTDTQYF
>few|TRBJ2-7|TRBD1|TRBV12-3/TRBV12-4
TGTGCCACCAGTAACCGGGACAGGGACCCCTACGAGCAGTACTTC
CATSNRDRDPYEQYF
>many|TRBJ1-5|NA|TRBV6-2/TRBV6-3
TGTGCCAGCACTCGGACTTATAGCAATCAGCCCCAGCATTTT
CASTRTYSNQPQHF
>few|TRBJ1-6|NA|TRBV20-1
TGCAGTTGGGCCGGTACGAATTCACCCCTCCACTTT
CSWAGTNSPLHF
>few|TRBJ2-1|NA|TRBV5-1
TGCGCCAGCAGCCCCGGGGTGACCAATGAGCAGTTCTTC
CASSPGVTNEQFF
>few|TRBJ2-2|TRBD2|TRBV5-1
TGCGCCAGCAGCTCCTCTAGCGGGAGCTCGCACGGGGAGCTGTTTTTT
CASSSSSGSSHGELFF
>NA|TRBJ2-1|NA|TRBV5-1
TGCGCCAGCAGCGTCCTGGGGGGTAGCTCCTACAATGAGCAGTTCTTC
CASSVLGGSSYNEQFF
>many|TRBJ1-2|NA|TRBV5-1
TGCGCCAGCAGCCCAAGGGACACCAACTATGGCTACACCTTC
CASSPRDTNYGYTF
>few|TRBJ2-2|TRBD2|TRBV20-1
TGCAGTGCTATGGGACTAGCGGGAGCGGGTAGCACCGGGGAGCTGTTTTTT
CSAMGLAGAGSTGELFF
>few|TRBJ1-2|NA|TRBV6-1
TGTGCCAGCAGCTCGCCACAGGGTGGGGGGGGCTACACCTTC
CASSSPQGGGGYTF